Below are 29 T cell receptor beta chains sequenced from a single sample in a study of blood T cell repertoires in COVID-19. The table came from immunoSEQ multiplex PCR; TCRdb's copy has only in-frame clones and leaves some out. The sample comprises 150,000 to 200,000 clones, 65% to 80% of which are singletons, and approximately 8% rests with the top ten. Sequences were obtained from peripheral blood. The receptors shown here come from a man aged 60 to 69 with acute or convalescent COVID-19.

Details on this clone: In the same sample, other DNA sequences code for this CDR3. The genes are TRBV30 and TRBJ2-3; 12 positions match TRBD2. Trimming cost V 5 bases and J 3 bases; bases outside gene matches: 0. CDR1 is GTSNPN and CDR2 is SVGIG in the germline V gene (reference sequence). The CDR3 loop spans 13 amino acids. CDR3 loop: CAWGTSGTDTQYF. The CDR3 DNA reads TGTGCCTGGGGGACTAGCGGGACAGATACGCAGTATTTT.

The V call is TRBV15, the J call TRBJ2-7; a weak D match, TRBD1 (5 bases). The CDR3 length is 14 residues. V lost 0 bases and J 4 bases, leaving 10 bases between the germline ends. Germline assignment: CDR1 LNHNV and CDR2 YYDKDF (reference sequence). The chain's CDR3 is CATSRDKGRYEQYF. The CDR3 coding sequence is TGTGCCACCAGCAGAGATAAGGGGCGGTACGAGCAGTACTTC.

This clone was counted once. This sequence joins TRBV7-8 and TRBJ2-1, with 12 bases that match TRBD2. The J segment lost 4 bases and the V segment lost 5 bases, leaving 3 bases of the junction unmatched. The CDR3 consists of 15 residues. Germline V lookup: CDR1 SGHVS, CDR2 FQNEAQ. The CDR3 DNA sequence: TGTGCCAGCAGCGTGGGACTAGCGGGTTACAATGAGCAGTTCTTC. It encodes CASSVGLAGYNEQFF. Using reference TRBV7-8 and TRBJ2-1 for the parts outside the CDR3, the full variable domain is GAGVSQSPRYKVAKRGQDVALRCDPISGHVSLFWYQQALGQGPEFLTYFQNEAQLDKSGLPSDRFFAERPEGSVSTLKIQRTQQEDSAVYLCASSVGLAGYNEQFFGPGTRLTVL.

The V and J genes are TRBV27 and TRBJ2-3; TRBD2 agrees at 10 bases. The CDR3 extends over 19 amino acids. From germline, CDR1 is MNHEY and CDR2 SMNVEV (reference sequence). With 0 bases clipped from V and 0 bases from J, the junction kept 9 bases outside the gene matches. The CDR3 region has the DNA TGTGCCAGCAGTTTATCGGTAGCGGGGGGAGGACCTAGCACAGATACGCAGTATTTT. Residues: CASSLSVAGGGPSTDTQYF.

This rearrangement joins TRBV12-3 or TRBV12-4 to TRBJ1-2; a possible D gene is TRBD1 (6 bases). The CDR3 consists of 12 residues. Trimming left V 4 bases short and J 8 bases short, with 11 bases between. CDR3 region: CASSWTDIGYTF. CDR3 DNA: TGTGCCAGCAGTTGGACAGATATCGGCTACACCTTC.

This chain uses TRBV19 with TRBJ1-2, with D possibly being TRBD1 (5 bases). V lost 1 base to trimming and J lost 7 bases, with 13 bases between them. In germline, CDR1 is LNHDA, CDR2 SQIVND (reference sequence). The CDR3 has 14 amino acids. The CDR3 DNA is TGTGCCAGTAGTATAGGGGGCAGGGAGGCTGGCTACACCTTC. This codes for CASSIGGREAGYTF.

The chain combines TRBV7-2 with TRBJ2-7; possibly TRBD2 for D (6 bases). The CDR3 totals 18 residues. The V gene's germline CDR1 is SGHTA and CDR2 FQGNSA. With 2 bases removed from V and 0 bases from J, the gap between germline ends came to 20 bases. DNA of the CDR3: TGTGCCAGCAGCTTAACCCCCCGGGGTCGCGGGAACTCCTACGAGCAGTACTTC. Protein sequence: CASSLTPRGRGNSYEQYF. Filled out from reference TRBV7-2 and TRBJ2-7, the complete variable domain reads GAGVSQSPSNKVTEKGKDVELRCDPISGHTALYWYRQSLGQGLEFLIYFQGNSAPDKSGLPSDRFSAERTGGSVSTLTIQRTQQEDSAVYLCASSLTPRGRGNSYEQYFGPGTRLTVT.

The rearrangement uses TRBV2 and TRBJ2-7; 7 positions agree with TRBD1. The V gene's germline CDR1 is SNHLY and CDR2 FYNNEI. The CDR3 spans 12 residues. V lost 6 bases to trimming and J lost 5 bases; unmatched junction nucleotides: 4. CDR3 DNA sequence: TGTGCCAGCAGGAACAGGGGCCACGAGCAGTACTTC. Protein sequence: CASRNRGHEQYF.

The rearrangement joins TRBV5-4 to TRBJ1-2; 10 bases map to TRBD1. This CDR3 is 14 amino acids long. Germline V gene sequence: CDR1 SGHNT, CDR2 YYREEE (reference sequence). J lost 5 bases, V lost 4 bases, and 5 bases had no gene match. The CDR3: CASSPGTGVYGYTF. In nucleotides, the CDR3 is TGTGCCAGCAGCCCCGGGACAGGGGTTTATGGCTACACCTTC.

The DNA for the CDR3 is TGTGCCACCAGCGCCCGGGGGACAGGGGGCTCTGAGCAGTACTTC. The encoded protein is CATSARGTGGSEQYF. The chain uses TRBV15 and TRBJ2-7, with TRBD1 matching 12 bases. V was clipped by 5 bases and J by 7 bases; unmatched bases: 9. Looked up from germline, CDR1 is LNHNV and CDR2 is YYDKDF (reference sequence). This CDR3 region has 15 residues.

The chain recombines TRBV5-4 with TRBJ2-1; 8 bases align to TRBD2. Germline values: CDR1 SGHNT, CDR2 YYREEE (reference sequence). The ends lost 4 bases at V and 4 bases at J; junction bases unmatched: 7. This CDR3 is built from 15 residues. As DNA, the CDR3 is TGTGCCAGCAGCACGGGACTAGGCCTTTACAATGAGCAGTTCTTC. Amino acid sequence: CASSTGLGLYNEQFF.

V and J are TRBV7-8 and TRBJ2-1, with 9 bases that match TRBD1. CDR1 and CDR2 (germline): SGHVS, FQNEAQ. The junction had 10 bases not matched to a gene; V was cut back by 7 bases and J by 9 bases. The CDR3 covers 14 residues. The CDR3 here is CASIPGQGASEQFF. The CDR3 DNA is TGTGCCAGCATCCCGGGACAGGGCGCTAGTGAGCAGTTCTTC.

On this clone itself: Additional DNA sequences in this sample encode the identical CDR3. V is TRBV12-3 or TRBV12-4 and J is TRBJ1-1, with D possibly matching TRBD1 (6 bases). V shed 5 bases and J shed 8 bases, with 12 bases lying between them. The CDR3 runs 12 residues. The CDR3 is CASSRSTGEAFF. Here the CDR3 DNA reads TGTGCCAGCAGTAGGAGTACAGGGGAAGCTTTCTTT.

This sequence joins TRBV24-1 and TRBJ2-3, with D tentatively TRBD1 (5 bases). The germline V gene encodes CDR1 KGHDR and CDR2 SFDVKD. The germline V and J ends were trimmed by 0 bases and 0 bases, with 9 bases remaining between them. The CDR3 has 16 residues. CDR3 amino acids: CATSDLFGASTDTQYF. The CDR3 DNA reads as TGTGCCACCAGTGATTTGTTTGGGGCTAGCACAGATACGCAGTATTTT.

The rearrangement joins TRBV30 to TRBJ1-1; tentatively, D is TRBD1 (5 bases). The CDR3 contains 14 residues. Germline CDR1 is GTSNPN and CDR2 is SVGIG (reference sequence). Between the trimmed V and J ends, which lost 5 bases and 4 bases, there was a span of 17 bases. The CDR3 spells CAWGYKGQGTEAFF. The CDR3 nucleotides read TGTGCCTGGGGTTACAAAGGGCAGGGCACTGAAGCTTTCTTT.

Here the CDR3 reads CASSLGTSGANTGELFF. CDR3 nucleotides: TGTGCCAGCAGCCTGGGGACTAGCGGGGCAAACACCGGGGAGCTGTTTTTT. This chain joins TRBV5-4 and TRBJ2-2, with TRBD2 matching 13 bases. Germline V gene sequence: CDR1 SGHNT, CDR2 YYREEE (reference sequence). CDR3 length: 17 amino acids. Trimming took 4 bases from V and 2 from J; bases not matched to a gene: 5.

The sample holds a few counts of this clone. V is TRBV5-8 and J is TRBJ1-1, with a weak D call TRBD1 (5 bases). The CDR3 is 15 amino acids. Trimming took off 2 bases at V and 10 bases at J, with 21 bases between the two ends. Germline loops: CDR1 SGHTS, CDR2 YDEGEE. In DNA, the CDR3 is TGTGCCAGCAGCTTCCTGCAGGGAGGCTTTGAAGGAGCTTTCTTT. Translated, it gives CASSFLQGGFEGAFF.

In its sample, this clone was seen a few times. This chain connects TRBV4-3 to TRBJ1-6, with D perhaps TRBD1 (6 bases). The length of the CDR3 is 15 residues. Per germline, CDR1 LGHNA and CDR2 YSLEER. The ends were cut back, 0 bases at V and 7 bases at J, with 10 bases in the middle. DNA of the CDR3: TGCGCCAGCAGCCAAGAGGGTACAGGGAATTCACCCCTCCACTTT. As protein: CASSQEGTGNSPLHF.

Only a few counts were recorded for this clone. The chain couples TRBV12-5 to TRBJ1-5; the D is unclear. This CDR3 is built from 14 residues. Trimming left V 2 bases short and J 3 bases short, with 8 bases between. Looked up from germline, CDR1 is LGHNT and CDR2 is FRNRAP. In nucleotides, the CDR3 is TGTGCTAGTGGTTTGACGGTTCCCAATCAGCCCCAGCATTTT. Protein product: CASGLTVPNQPQHF.

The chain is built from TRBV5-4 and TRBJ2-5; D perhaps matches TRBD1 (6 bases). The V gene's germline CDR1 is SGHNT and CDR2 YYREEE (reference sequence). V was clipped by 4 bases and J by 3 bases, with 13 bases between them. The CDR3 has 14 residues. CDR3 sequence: CASSPDSVKETQYF. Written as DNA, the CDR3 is TGTGCCAGCAGCCCGGACAGCGTCAAAGAGACCCAGTACTTC.

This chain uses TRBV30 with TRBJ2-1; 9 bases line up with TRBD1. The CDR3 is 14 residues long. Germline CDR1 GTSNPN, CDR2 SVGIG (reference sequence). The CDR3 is CAGSPGQGHNEQFF. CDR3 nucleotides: TGTGCTGGCTCACCGGGACAGGGCCACAATGAGCAGTTCTTC.

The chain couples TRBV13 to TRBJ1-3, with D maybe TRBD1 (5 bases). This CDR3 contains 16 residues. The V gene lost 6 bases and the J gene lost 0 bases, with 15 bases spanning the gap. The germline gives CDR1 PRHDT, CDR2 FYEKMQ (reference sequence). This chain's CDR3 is CASSPWPGDSGNTIYF. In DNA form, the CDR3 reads TGTGCCAGCAGTCCTTGGCCGGGGGACTCTGGAAACACCATATATTTT.

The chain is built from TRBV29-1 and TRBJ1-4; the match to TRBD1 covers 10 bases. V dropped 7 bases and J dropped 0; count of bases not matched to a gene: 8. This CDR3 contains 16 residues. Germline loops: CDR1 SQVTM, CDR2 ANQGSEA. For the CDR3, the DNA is TGCAGCGCTTCGACAGGGGGCGCGACAACTAATGAAAAACTGTTTTTT. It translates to CSASTGGATTNEKLFF.

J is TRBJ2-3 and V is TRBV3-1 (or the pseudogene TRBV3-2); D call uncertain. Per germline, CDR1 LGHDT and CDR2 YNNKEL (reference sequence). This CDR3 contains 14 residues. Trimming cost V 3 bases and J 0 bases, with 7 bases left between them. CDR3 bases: TGTGCCAGCAGCCACTACGGGAGCACAGATACGCAGTATTTT. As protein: CASSHYGSTDTQYF.

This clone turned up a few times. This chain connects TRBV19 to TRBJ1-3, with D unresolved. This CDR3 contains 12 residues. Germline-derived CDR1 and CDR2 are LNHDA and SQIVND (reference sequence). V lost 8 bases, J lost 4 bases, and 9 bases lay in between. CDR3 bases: TGTGCCAGTGGACTAGGGGGAAACACCATATATTTT. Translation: CASGLGGNTIYF. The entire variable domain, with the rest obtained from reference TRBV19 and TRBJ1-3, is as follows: DGGITQSPKYLFRKEGQNVTLSCEQNLNHDAMYWYRQDPGQGLRLIYYSQIVNDFQKGDIAEGYSVSREKKESFPLTVTSAQKNPTAFYLCASGLGGNTIYFGEGSWLTVV.

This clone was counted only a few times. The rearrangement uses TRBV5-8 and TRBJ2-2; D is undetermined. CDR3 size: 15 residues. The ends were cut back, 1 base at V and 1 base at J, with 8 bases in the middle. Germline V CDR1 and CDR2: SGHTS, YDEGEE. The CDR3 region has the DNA TGTGCCAGCAGCTTGCGGGTATTGAACACCGGGGAGCTGTTTTTT. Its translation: CASSLRVLNTGELFF.

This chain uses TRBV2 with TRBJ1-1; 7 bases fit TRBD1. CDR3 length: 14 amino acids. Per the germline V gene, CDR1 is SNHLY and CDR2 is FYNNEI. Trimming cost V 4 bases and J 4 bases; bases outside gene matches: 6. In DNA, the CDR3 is TGTGCCAGCAGTGCACAGGGGAGGACCACTGAAGCTTTCTTT. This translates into CASSAQGRTTEAFF.

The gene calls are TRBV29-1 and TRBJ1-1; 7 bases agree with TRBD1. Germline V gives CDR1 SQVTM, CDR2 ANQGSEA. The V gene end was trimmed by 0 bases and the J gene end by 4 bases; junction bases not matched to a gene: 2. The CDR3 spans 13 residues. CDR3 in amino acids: CSVEEPGGTEAFF. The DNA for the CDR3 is TGCAGCGTTGAAGAGCCAGGGGGCACTGAAGCTTTCTTT.

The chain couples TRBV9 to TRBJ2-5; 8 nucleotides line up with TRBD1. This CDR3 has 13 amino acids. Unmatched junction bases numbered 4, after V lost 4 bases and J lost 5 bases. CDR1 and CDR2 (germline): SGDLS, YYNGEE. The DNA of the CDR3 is TGTGCCAGCAGCCGGACAGGGTGGGAGACCCAGTACTTC. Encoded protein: CASSRTGWETQYF.